The 15 T cell receptor beta chains reported below all come from one sample, sequenced in a study of T cells in Graves' hyperthyroidism and ophthalmopathy. RNA transcripts yielded amplified TCR beta CDR3 regions. With the HTBI primer set, the TCR CDR3 went through a first round of RT-PCR. TCRdb redid the calling of the multiplex PCR reads with MiXCR, one entry per CDR3 protein. The sample consists of about 320,000 distinct CDR3 sequences, 16% of them appearing once. Material for sequencing was blood. Receptors originate from a man aged 30 to 45 with Graves' hyperthyroidism.

This clonotype was counted only a few times. V usage is TRBV12-3 or TRBV12-4 and J usage is TRBJ2-1; 8 positions agree with TRBD2. Unmatched junction bases numbered 2, after V lost 6 bases and J lost 7 bases. The CDR3 spans 12 residues. As DNA, the CDR3 is TGTGCCAGCAGCCCTAGCGGGAATGAGCAGTTCTTC. Protein sequence: CASSPSGNEQFF.

There are many counts of this clonotype. The chain has TRBV10-3 and TRBJ2-7; 15 bases map to TRBD2. This CDR3 spans 20 amino acids. Losses at the gene ends were 4 bases for V and 3 bases for J; bases not matched to a gene: 16. From germline, CDR1 is ENHRY and CDR2 SYGVKD. In DNA form, the CDR3 reads TGTGCCATCAGTGCGGGACTAGCGGGAGGCTCCATCGGATCTGTCTACGAGCAGTACTTC. This translates into CAISAGLAGGSIGSVYEQYF.

In its sample, this clonotype was seen a few times. This sequence joins TRBV10-2 and TRBJ2-4; no clear D gene. The germline gives CDR1 WSHSY, CDR2 SAAADI. The CDR3 sequence is 10 residues long. V lost 2 bases and J 9 bases, leaving 2 bases between the germline ends. The CDR3 DNA follows: TGCGCCAGCAGTGAGGGCATTCAGTACTTC. Protein: CASSEGIQYF.

As regards this clonotype: This clone may be a read error of a much larger clone one base away. The V and J genes are TRBV14 and TRBJ2-1; 10 nucleotides align to TRBD2. CDR1 and CDR2 (germline): SGHDN, FVKESK. The CDR3 is made up of 18 amino acids. DNA for the CDR3: TGTGCCAGCAGCCAAGAGGTGTTAACAGCGGGAGGGTACAATGATCAGTTCTTC. Its protein product is CASSQEVLTAGGYNDQFF.

The sample holds many counts of this clonotype. This rearrangement joins TRBV3-1 to TRBJ2-2; 8 bases match TRBD1. Germline trimming cut 4 bases from V and 3 bases from J; bases unmatched to any gene: 4. Germline V gene data show CDR1 as LGHDT and CDR2 as YNNKEL (reference sequence). The CDR3 consists of 15 residues. CDR3 in amino acids: CASSPTDRDTGELFF. The CDR3 nucleotides read TGTGCCAGCAGCCCGACGGACAGGGACACCGGGGAGCTGTTTTTT.

The table lists this clonotype with many counts. CDR3: CSVATAPITDTQYF. In nucleotides, the CDR3 is TGCAGCGTCGCGACCGCCCCGATCACAGATACGCAGTATTTT. The V and J genes are TRBV29-1 and TRBJ2-3; D is uncertain. The V end lost 6 bases, the J end lost 2 bases, and 15 bases lay between the germline ends. Germline loops: CDR1 SQVTM, CDR2 ANQGSEA. The CDR3 is 14 amino acids.

This clonotype was picked up many times. The chain is built from TRBV5-6 and TRBJ2-5, with TRBD1 matching 7 bases. The CDR3 is 13 residues long. Germline CDR1 is SGHDT and CDR2 is YYEEEE. The ends lost 5 bases at V and 4 bases at J; junction bases unmatched: 5. CDR3 sequence: CASRRQGRETQYF. The CDR3 DNA is TGTGCCAGCAGAAGACAGGGCCGAGAGACCCAGTACTTC. The entire variable domain, with the rest obtained from reference TRBV5-6 and TRBJ2-5, is as follows: DAGVTQSPTHLIKTRGQQVTLRCSPKSGHDTVSWYQQALGQGPQFIFQYYEEEERQRGNFPDRFSGHQFPNYSSELNVNALLLGDSALYLCASRRQGRETQYFGPGTRLLVL.

The table lists this clonotype with many counts. This sequence joins TRBV5-6 and TRBJ2-7, with 8 bases fitting TRBD2. The trim removed 5 bases at V and 4 bases at J, leaving 8 bases unmatched. The CDR3 spans 14 residues. Germline V CDR1 and CDR2: SGHDT, YYEEEE. CDR3 sequence (DNA): TGTGCCAGCAGAGTAGCGGGAAGTTTGTACGAGCAGTACTTC. Protein product: CASRVAGSLYEQYF.

This clonotype showed up just a few times. V gene TRBV7-3 combines with J gene TRBJ2-2, with unresolved D. V lost 1 base and J 0 bases, leaving 15 bases between the germline ends. Germline CDR1 SGHTA, CDR2 FQGTGA. The length of the CDR3 is 18 residues. The CDR3 DNA reads TGTGCCAGCAGCTTAATCCCCGCGACCGGGTCGAACACCGGGGAGCTGTTTTTT. Protein sequence: CASSLIPATGSNTGELFF. The full variable domain, completed using reference TRBV7-3 and TRBJ2-2, is GAGVSQTPSNKVTEKGKYVELRCDPISGHTALYWYRQSLGQGPEFLIYFQGTGAADDSGLPNDRFFAVRPEGSVSTLKIQRTERGDSAVYLCASSLIPATGSNTGELFFGEGSRLTVL.

This clonotype was seen repeatedly, ten times or more. The genes are TRBV12-3 or TRBV12-4 and TRBJ2-7; TRBD2 is a possible D gene (6 bases). The CDR3 spans 14 residues. V was shortened by 4 bases and J by 2 bases, with 12 bases between the two germline ends. The CDR3 nucleotides are TGTGCCAGCAGTTCTGGACTAACACCCTACGAGCAGTACTTC. It specifies CASSSGLTPYEQYF.

CDR3 DNA sequence: TGTGCCTGGAGTACGACTAGCGGGGCGAATGAGCAGTTCTTC. This sequence encodes CAWSTTSGANEQFF. The chain is built from TRBV30 and TRBJ2-1; 11 bases are a match to TRBD2. CDR1 and CDR2 (germline): GTSNPN, SVGIG (reference sequence). The CDR3 has 14 amino acids. V lost 2 bases and J lost 7; bases outside the gene matches: 4.

This rearrangement joins TRBV5-1 to TRBJ2-7; 10 bases line up with TRBD2. Germline V gene sequence: CDR1 SGHRS, CDR2 YFSETQ. This CDR3 contains 16 residues. V gave up 4 bases and J gave up 5 bases; unmatched junction bases: 12. The CDR3 here is CASSQGLLAGAHEQYF. CDR3 sequence (DNA): TGCGCCAGCAGCCAGGGGCTGCTAGCGGGAGCCCACGAGCAGTACTTC.

The chain combines TRBV5-1 with TRBJ2-5; 7 nucleotides agree with TRBD1. The CDR3 spans 16 residues. Germline loops: CDR1 SGHRS, CDR2 YFSETQ. The ends lost 7 bases at V and 0 bases at J; junction bases unmatched: 12. CDR3 nucleotide sequence: TGCGCCAGCCGCCAACCGCCGGGACAGCACCAAGAGACCCAGTACTTC. It is translated as CASRQPPGQHQETQYF. Together with reference TRBV5-1 and TRBJ2-5, the CDR3 gives the full variable domain: KAGVTQTPRYLIKTRGQQVTLSCSPISGHRSVSWYQQTPGQGLQFLFEYFSETQRNKGNFPGRFSGRQFSNSRSEMNVSTLELGDSALYLCASRQPPGQHQETQYFGPGTRLLVL.

This clonotype was seen at least ten times. The chain employs TRBV6-1 and TRBJ2-7, with D perhaps matching TRBD1 or TRBD2 (6 bases each). V dropped 5 bases and J dropped 3 bases, with 11 bases sitting between them. The CDR3 is 13 residues long. CDR1 and CDR2 from the germline V gene are MNHNS and SASEGT. The CDR3 region is CASSSGAHYEQYF. DNA for the CDR3: TGTGCCAGCAGTTCGGGGGCCCACTACGAGCAGTACTTC.

The table lists this clonotype with a few counts. The chain joins TRBV9 to TRBJ2-7; D ambiguous. CDR3 length: 14 amino acids. CDR1 is SGDLS and CDR2 is YYNGEE in the germline V gene. The V end lost 0 bases, the J end lost 6 bases, and 13 bases lay between the germline ends. CDR3: CASSVGWAGGEQYF. The CDR3 DNA sequence: TGTGCCAGCAGCGTAGGTTGGGCAGGTGGCGAGCAGTACTTC.